This T cell receptor (beta chain) stems from a study of regulatory T cells in long-lasting Graves disease. Study observations and caveats: Favored gene segments in persistent disease were TRBV28, TRBJ1-2 and TRBJ2-5.

Concerning this clonotype: Its specificity is not known.

CDR3-region Arm-PCR and iRepertoire HTBI primers produced the TCR beta libraries. Each CDR3 protein is one row after TCRdb ran MiXCR on the multiplex PCR reads. In the table there are 500,000 or so distinct CDR3 sequences, approximately 16% of which are singletons. CDR1 and CDR2 (germline): MNHNS, SASEGT. Trimming shortened V by 6 bases and J by 3 bases, and 18 bases separated the two germline ends. This CDR3 has 15 amino acids. As for time point: newly diagnosed GD, antithyroid drugs for less than 3 months. PBMC-derived RNA was used for the TCR library. This sample was shared with a second study, whose subject was T cells in Graves' hyperthyroidism and ophthalmopathy. This second study says: Patients between 18 and 65 years old had hyperthyroidism, newly diagnosed and lasting under 2 months. The blood repertoire included most of the expanded thyroid clonotypes above 0.001.

The sample here was peripheral blood mononuclear cells (PBMCs), taken at new diagnosis, from a patient treated with antithyroid drugs. The rearrangement joins TRBV6-1 to TRBJ2-7; D is perhaps TRBD1 (8 bases). This clonotype was sampled from a woman aged 35 to 60 with Graves disease. The CDR3 DNA is TGTGCCAGCAGACTACAGGGGGGGACGGTCTACGAGCAGTACTTC. Residues: CASRLQGGTVYEQYF.